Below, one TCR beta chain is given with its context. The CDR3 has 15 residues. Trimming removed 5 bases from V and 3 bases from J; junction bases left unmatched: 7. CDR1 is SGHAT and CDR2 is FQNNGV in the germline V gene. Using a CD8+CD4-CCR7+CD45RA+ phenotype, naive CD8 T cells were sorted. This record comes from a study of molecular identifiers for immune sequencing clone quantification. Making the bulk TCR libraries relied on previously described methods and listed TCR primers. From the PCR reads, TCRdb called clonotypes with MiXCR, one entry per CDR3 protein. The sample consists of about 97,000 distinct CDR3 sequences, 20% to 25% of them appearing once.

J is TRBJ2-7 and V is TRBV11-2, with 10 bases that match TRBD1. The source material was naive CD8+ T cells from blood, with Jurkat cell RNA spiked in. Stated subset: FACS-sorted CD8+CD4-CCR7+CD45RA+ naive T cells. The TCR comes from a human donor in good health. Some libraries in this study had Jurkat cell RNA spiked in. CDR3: CASSERGDRGYEQYF. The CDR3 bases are TGTGCCAGCAGCGAAAGAGGGGACAGGGGCTACGAGCAGTACTTC. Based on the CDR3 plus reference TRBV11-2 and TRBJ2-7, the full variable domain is EAGVAQSPRYKIIEKRQSVAFWCNPISGHATLYWYQQILGQGPKLLIQFQNNGVVDDSQLPKDRFSAERLKGVDSTLKIQPAKLEDSAVYLCASSERGDRGYEQYFGPGTRLTVT.